This is a list of T cell receptor beta chains from one sample in a study of T cells in Graves' hyperthyroidism and ophthalmopathy. Each CDR3 protein is one row after TCRdb ran MiXCR on the multiplex PCR reads. The table has approximately 700,000 distinct CDR3 sequences, roughly 15% seen once; the top ten hold under 9.5%. The material sequenced was blood. Every receptor here comes from a man younger than 30 with Graves' hyperthyroidism. Each CDR3 is given with its conserved first and last residue. The order of the fields is clone size, V gene, J gene, D gene, CDR3 DNA, CDR3 protein. D genes are given only for firm matches. Some rows mark clone size as missing; the rest say once, few, many or name a class of expanded clone.

size: NA
V: TRBV7-6
J: TRBJ1-1
D: NA
DNA: TGTGCCAGCAGCTTAGCGAAGGACTGTCAAGCTTTCTTT
CDR3: CASSLAKDCQAFF

size: many
V: TRBV28
J: TRBJ1-2
D: TRBD1
DNA: TGTGCCAGTTGGGACAGGGAGTTCTATGGCTACACCTTC
CDR3: CASWDREFYGYTF

size: many
V: TRBV7-8
J: TRBJ2-7
D: TRBD2
DNA: TGTGCCAGCAGCTCCCGACTAGCTTTGGACGAGCAGTACTTC
CDR3: CASSSRLALDEQYF

size: NA
V: TRBV2
J: TRBJ1-5
D: NA
DNA: TGTGCCAGCAGCGGTCTGGGGCAGGGGAACCAGCCCCAGCATTTT
CDR3: CASSGLGQGNQPQHF

size: NA
V: TRBV6-2/TRBV6-3
J: TRBJ2-5
D: NA
DNA: TGTGCCAGCGGCGGGACCCAGTACTTC
CDR3: CASGGTQYF

size: NA
V: TRBV18
J: TRBJ2-6
D: TRBD2
DNA: TGTGCCAGCTCACCACCCCCGGGGGGGAACTCTGGGGCCAACGTCCTGACTTTC
CDR3: CASSPPPGGNSGANVLTF

size: NA
V: TRBV4-2
J: TRBJ2-2
D: NA
DNA: TGTGCCAGCAGCCAAAACGGTGGGCGTAGGGGGGAGCTGTTTTTT
CDR3: CASSQNGGRRGELFF

size: NA
V: TRBV28
J: TRBJ2-1
D: TRBD2
DNA: TGTGCCAGCAGCCCAGGACTAGCGGGTCCTAGCTCCTACAATGAGCAGTTCTTC
CDR3: CASSPGLAGPSSYNEQFF

size: NA
V: TRBV2
J: TRBJ1-5
D: NA
DNA: TGTGCCAGCAGAGGGGTCGAACAGCCCCAGCATTTT
CDR3: CASRGVEQPQHF

size: NA
V: TRBV2
J: TRBJ1-2
D: TRBD1
DNA: TGTGCCAGCAGTTCACTTTCCCGGGACAGGGGAGGTCCAATCTATGGCTACACCTTC
CDR3: CASSSLSRDRGGPIYGYTF

size: many
V: TRBV7-3
J: TRBJ2-5
D: TRBD1
DNA: TGTGCCAGCAGCTCCAATACCGCCGGGACAGTCCTCTTCGGGGAGACCCAGTACTTC
CDR3: CASSSNTAGTVLFGETQYF

size: NA
V: TRBV20-1
J: TRBJ2-1
D: TRBD2
DNA: TGCAGTGCTAGAGCTCGCTCGGGACTAGCGGGCCGCATCGAGCAGTTCTTC
CDR3: CSARARSGLAGRIEQFF

size: NA
V: TRBV10-3
J: TRBJ2-6
D: NA
DNA: TGTGCCATCACCTCCCGGGACGGTCTCTCTGGGGCCAACGTCCTGACTTTC
CDR3: CAITSRDGLSGANVLTF

size: NA
V: TRBV28
J: TRBJ1-4
D: TRBD1
DNA: TGTGCCAGCAGTTTACTTAGGGGGCTAGGAGAAAAACTGTTTTTT
CDR3: CASSLLRGLGEKLFF

size: many
V: TRBV7-8
J: TRBJ2-2
D: TRBD2
DNA: TGTGCCAGCGGCGTGTCGGGAGGACGCACCGGGGAGCTGTTTTTT
CDR3: CASGVSGGRTGELFF

size: NA
V: TRBV2
J: TRBJ1-5
D: NA
DNA: TGTGCCAGCAGTGAAGGACTCGCCCAGCCCCAGCATTTT
CDR3: CASSEGLAQPQHF

size: NA
V: TRBV7-6
J: TRBJ1-1
D: NA
DNA: TGTGCCAGCAGCTTAGGGTCGGGAGGGGCGATTACCCACCATGAAGCTTTCTTT
CDR3: CASSLGSGGAITHHEAFF

size: many
V: TRBV28
J: TRBJ2-7
D: NA
DNA: TGTGCCAGCAGTTTTAGTATTTCCTACGAGCAGTACTTC
CDR3: CASSFSISYEQYF

size: many
V: TRBV11-2
J: TRBJ1-4
D: NA
DNA: TGTGCCAGCAGCGTAGGGCTGCCTAATGAAAAACTGTTTTTT
CDR3: CASSVGLPNEKLFF

size: NA
V: TRBV27
J: TRBJ2-1
D: TRBD2
DNA: TGTGCCAGCAGTTTATCGGGACTAGCGGGGGGAAGGAGCTCCTACAATGAGCAGTTCTTC
CDR3: CASSLSGLAGGRSSYNEQFF